These 4 T cell receptor beta chains came from one sample sequenced in a study of neurological immune-mediated disorders. One entry per CDR3 protein, called by TCRdb with MiXCR from the 5' RACE reads. Counted here are more than 45,000 distinct CDR3 sequences, around 3.5% occurring once; the ten biggest clones make up 5.5% to 6%. The sample taken for sequencing was PBMCs. These receptors were obtained from a man in his forties or fifties with multiple sclerosis.

This clonotype was observed many times. The limits of the CDR3 on the DNA are not certain, so only TCRdb's listed CDR3 is given. The rearrangement links TRBV9 to TRBJ1-5; no DNA check was done on the table's D call, TRBD1. Germline V gene data show CDR1 as SGDLS and CDR2 as YYNGEE. The CDR3 totals 15 residues, both ends included. CDR3 loop: CASSVGQGINQPQNF.

This clonotype has at least ten counts. The V and J genes are TRBV5-1 and TRBJ2-2; the D is unclear. V shed 0 bases and J shed 3 bases, with 6 bases lying between them. Per germline, CDR1 SGHRS and CDR2 YFSETQ. The CDR3 has 14 amino acids. CDR3 residues: CASSLAQHTGELFF. CDR3 sequence (DNA): TGCGCCAGCAGCTTGGCCCAGCACACCGGGGAGCTGTTTTTT.

This clonotype was recorded at least ten times. The CDR3 loop is CASSAGQTASYEQYF. The CDR3 coding sequence is TGCGCCAGCAGCGCGGGACAGACTGCCTCCTACGAGCAGTACTTC. The V and J genes are TRBV5-1 and TRBJ2-7; D may be TRBD1 (7 bases). V lost 4 bases to trimming and J lost 0 bases, with 14 bases between them. Germline values: CDR1 SGHRS, CDR2 YFSETQ. This CDR3 has 15 residues.

This clonotype has a count of ten or more. The V call is TRBV5-1, the J call TRBJ2-7, with 7 bases that match TRBD1. The CDR3 contains 15 residues. CDR1 is SGHRS, CDR2 YFSETQ, per germline. Trimming removed 1 base from V and 2 bases from J; junction bases left unmatched: 6. The CDR3 region is CASSLSSGGTYEQYF. CDR3 in DNA: TGCGCCAGCAGCTTGAGTTCAGGGGGAACCTACGAGCAGTACTTC. The variable domain in full, completed from reference TRBV5-1 and TRBJ2-7, reads KAGVTQTPRYLIKTRGQQVTLSCSPISGHRSVSWYQQTPGQGLQFLFEYFSETQRNKGNFPGRFSGRQFSNSRSEMNVSTLELGDSALYLCASSLSSGGTYEQYFGPGTRLTVT.